This TCR beta chain was observed in a study of T cells in Graves' hyperthyroidism and ophthalmopathy. TCR beta CDR3 regions were amplified from RNA transcripts. TCR CDR3 underwent first-round RT-PCR with the HTBI primer set. Each CDR3 protein is one row after TCRdb ran MiXCR on the multiplex PCR reads. The sample yields approximately 600,000 distinct CDR3 sequences, roughly 17% seen once. This clonotype occurred many times. This CDR3 has 15 residues. Germline assignment: CDR1 MNHEY and CDR2 SMNVEV (reference sequence). V gave up 3 bases and J gave up 7 bases, with 13 bases separating them. V is TRBV27 and J is TRBJ1-6, with D possibly being TRBD1 (6 bases). The sample was blood. The clonotype comes from a woman in her 30s with Graves' hyperthyroidism. The CDR3 DNA reads TGTGCCAGCAGTTTTTCCGTTCAGGGGAATTCACCCCTCCACTTT. Translated: CASSFSVQGNSPLHF.